This TCR beta chain was found in a study of CD8 T cells in ankylosing spondylitis. Study-wide points: The clones that were linked to disease were reported to be significantly enriched in matched synovial fluid samples from ankylosing spondylitis patients. Disease-linked clones bore a CD8+ phenotype, appearing relatively rarely in peripheral blood. Ankylosing spondylitis blood seemed to carry a telltale TCR beta motif made of under ten highly homologous variants.

CDR3 size: 14 residues. V was clipped by 5 bases and J by 5 bases, with 14 bases between them. Germline loops: CDR1 SGHRS, CDR2 YFSETQ. This clonotype showed up many times. Its target is unknown. TCRdb analysed the 5' RACE reads with MiXCR anew, one entry per CDR3 protein. The sample includes about 540,000 distinct CDR3 sequences, over 9.5% seen only once; the top ten take almost 7%. The sequence derives from a male donor with ankylosing spondylitis. The sequencing input was blood, either unsorted or a sorted T cell fraction (not recorded which). The rearrangement joins TRBV5-1 to TRBJ2-1; no reliable D call. The CDR3 sequence is CASSGQVEDNEQFF. The CDR3 DNA reads TGCGCCAGCAGTGGCCAAGTAGAGGACAATGAGCAGTTCTTC.